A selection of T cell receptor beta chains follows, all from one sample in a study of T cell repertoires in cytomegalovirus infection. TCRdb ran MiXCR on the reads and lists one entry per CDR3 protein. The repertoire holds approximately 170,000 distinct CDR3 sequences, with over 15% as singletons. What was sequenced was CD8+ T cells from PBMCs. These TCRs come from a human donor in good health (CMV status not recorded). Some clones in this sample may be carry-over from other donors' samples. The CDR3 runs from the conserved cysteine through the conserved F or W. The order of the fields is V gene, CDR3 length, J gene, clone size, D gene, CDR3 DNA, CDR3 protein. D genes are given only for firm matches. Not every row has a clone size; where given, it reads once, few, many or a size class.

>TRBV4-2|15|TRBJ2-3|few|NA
TGTGCCAGCAGCCAAGAAACGGGTAGCACAGATACGCAGTATTTT
CASSQETGSTDTQYF
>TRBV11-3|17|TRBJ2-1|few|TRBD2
TGTGCCAGCAGCCCCCCTATGAGCGGGAGAGGTAGCAATGAGCAGTTCTTC
CASSPPMSGRGSNEQFF
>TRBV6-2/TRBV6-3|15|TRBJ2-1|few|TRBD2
TGTGCCAGCAGTTACCTAGCGGGAGCCCACAATGAGCAGTTCTTC
CASSYLAGAHNEQFF
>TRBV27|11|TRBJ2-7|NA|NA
TGTGCTTCGGGTAGACCCTACGAGCAGTACTTC
CASGRPYEQYF
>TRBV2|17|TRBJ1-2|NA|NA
TGTGCCAGCAGTCTAAGCAAGGGGACGGCCGCTAACTATGGCTACACCTTC
CASSLSKGTAANYGYTF
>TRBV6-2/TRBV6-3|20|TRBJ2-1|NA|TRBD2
TGTGCCAGCAGTTACACGCCGGGACTAGCGGGAGGCTACTCCTACAATGAGCAGTTCTTC
CASSYTPGLAGGYSYNEQFF
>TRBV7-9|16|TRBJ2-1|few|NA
TGTGCCAGCAGCTCCCGGGACCTGAACTCCTACAATGAGCAGTTCTTC
CASSSRDLNSYNEQFF
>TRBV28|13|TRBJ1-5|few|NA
TGTGCCAGCGACGGTAAAGACAATCAGCCCCAGCATTTT
CASDGKDNQPQHF
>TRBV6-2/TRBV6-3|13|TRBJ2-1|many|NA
TGTGCCAGCACCAGAGACTCCTACAATGAGCAGTTCTTC
CASTRDSYNEQFF
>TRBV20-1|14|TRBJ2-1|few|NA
TGCAGTGCTAGAGATGTGTTCGTGAGCAATGAGCAGTTCTTC
CSARDVFVSNEQFF
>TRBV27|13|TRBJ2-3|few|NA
TGTGCCAGCCGGCTCTCTAGCACAGATACGCAGTATTTT
CASRLSSTDTQYF
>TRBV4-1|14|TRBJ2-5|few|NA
TGCGCCAGCAGCCAAGAGGGGTACCAAGAGACCCAGTACTTC
CASSQEGYQETQYF
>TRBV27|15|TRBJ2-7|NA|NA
TGTGCCAGCAGTTTATCGTTGGCTGCTTCCTACGAGCAGTACTTC
CASSLSLAASYEQYF